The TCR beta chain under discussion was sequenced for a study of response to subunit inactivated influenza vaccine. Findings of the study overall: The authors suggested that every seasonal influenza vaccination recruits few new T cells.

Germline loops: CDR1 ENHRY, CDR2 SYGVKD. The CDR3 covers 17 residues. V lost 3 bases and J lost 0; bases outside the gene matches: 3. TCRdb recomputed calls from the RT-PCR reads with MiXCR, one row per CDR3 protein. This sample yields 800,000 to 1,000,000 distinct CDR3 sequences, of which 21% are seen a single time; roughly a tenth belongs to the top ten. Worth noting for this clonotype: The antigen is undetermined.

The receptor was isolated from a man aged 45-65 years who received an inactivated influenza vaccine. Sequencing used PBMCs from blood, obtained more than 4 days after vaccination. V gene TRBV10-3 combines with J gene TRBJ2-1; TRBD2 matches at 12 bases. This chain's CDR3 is CAISELAGGSSYNEQFF. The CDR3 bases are TGTGCCATCAGTGAACTAGCGGGGGGCAGCTCCTACAATGAGCAGTTCTTC.